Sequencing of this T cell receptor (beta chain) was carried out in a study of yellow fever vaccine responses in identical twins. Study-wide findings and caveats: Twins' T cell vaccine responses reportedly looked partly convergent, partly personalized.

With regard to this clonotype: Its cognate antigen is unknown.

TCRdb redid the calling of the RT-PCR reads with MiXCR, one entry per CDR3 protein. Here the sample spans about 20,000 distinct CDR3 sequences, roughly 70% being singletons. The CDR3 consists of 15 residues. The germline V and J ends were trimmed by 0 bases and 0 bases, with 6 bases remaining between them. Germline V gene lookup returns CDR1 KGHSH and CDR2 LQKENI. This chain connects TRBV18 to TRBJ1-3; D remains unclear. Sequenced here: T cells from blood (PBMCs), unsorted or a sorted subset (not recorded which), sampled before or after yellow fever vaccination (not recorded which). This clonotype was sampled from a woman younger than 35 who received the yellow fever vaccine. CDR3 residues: CASSPPVGSGNTIYF. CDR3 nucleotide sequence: TGTGCCAGCTCACCACCTGTAGGCTCTGGAAACACCATATATTTT.